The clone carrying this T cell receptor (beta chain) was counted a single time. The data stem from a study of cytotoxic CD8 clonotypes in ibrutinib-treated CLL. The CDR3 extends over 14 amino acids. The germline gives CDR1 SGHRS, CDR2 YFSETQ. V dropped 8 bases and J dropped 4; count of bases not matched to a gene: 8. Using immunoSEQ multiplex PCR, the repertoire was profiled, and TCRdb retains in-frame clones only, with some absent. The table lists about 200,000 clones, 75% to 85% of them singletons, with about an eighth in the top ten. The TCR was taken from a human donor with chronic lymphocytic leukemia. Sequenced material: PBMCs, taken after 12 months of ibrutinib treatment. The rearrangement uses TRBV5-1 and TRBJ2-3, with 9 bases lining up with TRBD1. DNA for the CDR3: TGCGCCAGTGGACAGGGGACTCGGCCAGATACGCAGTATTTT. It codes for CASGQGTRPDTQYF.